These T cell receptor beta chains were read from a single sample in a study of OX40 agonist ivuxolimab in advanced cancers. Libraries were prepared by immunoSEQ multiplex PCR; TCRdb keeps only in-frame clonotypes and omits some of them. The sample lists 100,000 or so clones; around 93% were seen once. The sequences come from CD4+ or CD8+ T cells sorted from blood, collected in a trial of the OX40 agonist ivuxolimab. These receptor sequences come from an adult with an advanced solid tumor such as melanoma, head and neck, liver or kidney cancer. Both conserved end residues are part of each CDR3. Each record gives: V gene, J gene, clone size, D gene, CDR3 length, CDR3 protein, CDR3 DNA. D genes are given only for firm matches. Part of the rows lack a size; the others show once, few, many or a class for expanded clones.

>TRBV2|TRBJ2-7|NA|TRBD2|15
CASSRTSGSIGEQYF
TGTGCCAGCAGTAGGACTAGCGGGAGTATCGGCGAGCAGTACTTC
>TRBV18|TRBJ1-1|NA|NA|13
CASSWGRNTEAFF
TGTGCCAGCTCATGGGGCAGGAACACTGAAGCTTTCTTT
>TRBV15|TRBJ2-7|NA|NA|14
CATSRDLSHYEQYF
TGTGCCACCAGCAGGGACCTATCACACTACGAGCAGTACTTC
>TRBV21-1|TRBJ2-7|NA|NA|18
CASRGGLSQRGSVWEQYF
TGTGCCAGCAGGGGGGGGCTATCTCAACGCGGGAGCGTCTGGGAGCAGTACTTC
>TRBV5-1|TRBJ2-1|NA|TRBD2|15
CASSLVSSGSFEQFF
TGCGCCAGCAGCTTGGTGTCTAGCGGGAGTTTTGAGCAGTTCTTC
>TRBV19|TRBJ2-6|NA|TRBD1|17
CASSIRQGLSGANVLTF
TGTGCCAGTAGTATCCGACAGGGTCTCTCTGGGGCCAACGTCCTGACTTTC
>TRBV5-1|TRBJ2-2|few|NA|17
CASSEAGAIPNTGELFF
TGCGCCAGCAGCGAGGCGGGGGCCATCCCCAACACCGGGGAGCTGTTTTTT
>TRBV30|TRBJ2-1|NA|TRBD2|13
CAWSREVRNEQFF
TGTGCCTGGAGTCGGGAGGTTCGGAATGAGCAGTTCTTC
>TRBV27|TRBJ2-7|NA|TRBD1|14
CASTRRDRPYEQYF
TGTGCCAGCACTAGGCGGGACAGGCCCTACGAGCAGTACTTC
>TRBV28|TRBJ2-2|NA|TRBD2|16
CASSLGLAGVTGELFF
TGTGCCAGCAGTCTGGGACTAGCGGGAGTAACCGGGGAGCTGTTTTTT
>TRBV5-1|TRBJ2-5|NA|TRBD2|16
CASSQTSGRGRETQYF
TGCGCCAGCAGTCAGACTAGCGGGAGGGGCCGGGAGACCCAGTACTTC
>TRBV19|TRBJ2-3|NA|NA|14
CATHTGTSSDTQYF
TGTGCCACCCACACCGGAACTTCCTCAGATACGCAGTATTTT
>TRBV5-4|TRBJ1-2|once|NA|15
CASSPTDRKDYGYTF
TGTGCCAGCAGCCCTACGGACAGAAAAGACTATGGCTACACCTTC
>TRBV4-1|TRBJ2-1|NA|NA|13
CASSQDLEGGQFF
TGCGCCAGCAGCCAAGATCTAGAGGGGGGGCAGTTCTTC
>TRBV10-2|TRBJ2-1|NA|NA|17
CASSESWPLSSYNEQFF
TGCGCCAGCAGTGAGTCCTGGCCTTTGAGCTCCTACAATGAGCAGTTCTTC
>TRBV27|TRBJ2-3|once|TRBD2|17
CASSLRVPGGSTDTQYF
TGTGCCAGCAGTTTAAGGGTGCCGGGAGGAAGCACAGATACGCAGTATTTT
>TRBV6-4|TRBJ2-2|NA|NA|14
CASSAGGHTGELFF
TGTGCCAGCAGTGCAGGGGGGCACACCGGGGAGCTGTTTTTT
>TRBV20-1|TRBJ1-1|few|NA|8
CSAIREHF
TGCAGTGCCATCCGGGAACATTTT
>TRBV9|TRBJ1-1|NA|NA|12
CASSAWDSGAFF
TGTGCCAGCAGCGCTTGGGACTCGGGGGCTTTCTTT
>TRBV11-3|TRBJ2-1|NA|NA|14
CASSLEGRYNEQFF
TGTGCCAGCAGCTTAGAGGGCAGGTACAATGAGCAGTTCTTC
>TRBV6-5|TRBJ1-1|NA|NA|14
CASSWGVSSTEAFF
TGTGCCAGCAGTTGGGGGGTTTCTTCCACTGAAGCTTTCTTT
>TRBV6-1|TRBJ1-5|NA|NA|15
CASSDRPDSNQPQHF
TGTGCCAGCAGTGACAGGCCTGATAGCAATCAGCCCCAGCATTTT
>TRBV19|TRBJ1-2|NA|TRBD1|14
CASTRQGSAYGYTF
TGTGCCAGTACCCGACAGGGATCAGCCTATGGCTACACCTTC
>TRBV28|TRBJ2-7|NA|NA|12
CASSPSLNEQYF
TGTGCCAGCAGCCCGTCTCTCAACGAGCAGTACTTC
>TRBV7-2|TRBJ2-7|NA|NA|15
CASSPGTDQSYEQYF
TGTGCCAGCAGCCCGGGGACGGACCAAAGCTACGAGCAGTACTTC
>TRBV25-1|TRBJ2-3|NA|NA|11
CASSLVDTQYF
TGTGCCAGCAGCCTCGTAGATACGCAGTATTTT
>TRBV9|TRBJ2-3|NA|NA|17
CASSVDGDWARTDTQYF
TGTGCCAGCAGCGTAGATGGGGACTGGGCCAGGACAGATACGCAGTATTTT
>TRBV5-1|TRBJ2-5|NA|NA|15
CASSWGNAFQETQYF
TGCGCCAGCAGTTGGGGTAATGCCTTCCAAGAGACCCAGTACTTC
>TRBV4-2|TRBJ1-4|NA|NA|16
CASSPGRRGSSEKLFF
TGTGCCAGCAGTCCAGGTCGACGGGGCAGTAGTGAAAAACTGTTTTTT
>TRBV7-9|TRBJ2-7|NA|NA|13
CASSPSGPDEQYF
TGTGCCAGCAGCCCCAGCGGACCGGACGAGCAGTACTTC
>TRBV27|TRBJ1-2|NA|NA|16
CASKPSGPITSYGYTF
TGTGCCAGCAAACCATCGGGACCAATAACATCATATGGCTACACCTTC